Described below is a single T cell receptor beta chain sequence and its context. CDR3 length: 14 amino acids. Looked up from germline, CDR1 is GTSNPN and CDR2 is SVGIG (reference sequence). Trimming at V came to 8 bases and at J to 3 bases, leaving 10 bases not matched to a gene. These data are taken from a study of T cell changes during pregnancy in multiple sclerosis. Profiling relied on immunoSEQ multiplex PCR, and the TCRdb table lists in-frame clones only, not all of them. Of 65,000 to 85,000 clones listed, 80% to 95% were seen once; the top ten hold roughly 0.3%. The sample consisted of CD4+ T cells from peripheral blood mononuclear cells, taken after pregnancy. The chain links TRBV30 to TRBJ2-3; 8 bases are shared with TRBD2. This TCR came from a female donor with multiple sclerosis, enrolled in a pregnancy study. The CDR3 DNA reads TGTGCCCGGAAGGCTAGCGGGTATACAGATACGCAGTATTTT. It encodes CARKASGYTDTQYF.